Presented here are 28 T cell receptor beta chains from one specimen sequenced in a study of blood T cell repertoires in COVID-19. Libraries were prepared by immunoSEQ multiplex PCR; TCRdb keeps only in-frame clonotypes and omits some of them. Among about 49,000 clones listed, roughly 82% were seen once. Sequences were obtained from peripheral blood. The receptors were gathered from a woman aged 60-70 years with acute or convalescent COVID-19.

The CDR3 reads CASSLTVTYEQYF. The DNA of the CDR3 is TGTGCCAGCAGTCTGACAGTTACCTACGAGCAGTACTTC. The chain uses TRBV12-3 or TRBV12-4 and TRBJ2-7; D possibly corresponds to TRBD1 (5 bases). The CDR3 length is 13 residues. Trimming removed 5 bases from V and 2 bases from J, with 10 bases in between.

This clone was observed a handful of times. The rearrangement uses TRBV7-9 and TRBJ1-1, with 10 nucleotides matching TRBD1. CDR1 and CDR2 from the germline V gene are SEHNR and FQNEAQ (reference sequence). CDR3 size: 15 residues. The junction had 7 bases not matched to a gene; V was cut back by 4 bases and J by 5 bases. The CDR3 sequence: CASSSRQGANTEAFF. DNA of the CDR3: TGTGCCAGCAGCTCCCGACAGGGGGCCAATACTGAAGCTTTCTTT.

This clone was recorded only once. The chain is built from TRBV6-6 and TRBJ2-7; the D gene is possibly TRBD2 (5 bases). Germline V lookup: CDR1 MNHNY, CDR2 SVGAGI (reference sequence). CDR3 size: 13 residues. V was clipped by 10 bases and J by 0 bases, with 13 bases between them. Here the CDR3 reads CATVDGNSYEQYF. The DNA for the CDR3 is TGTGCCACCGTGGACGGGAACTCCTACGAGCAGTACTTC.

This clone was found a few times. This chain joins TRBV4-1 and TRBJ1-2; weak D call: TRBD1 (5 bases). Germline V gives CDR1 MGHRA, CDR2 YSYEKL. V was shortened by 3 bases and J by 4 bases, with 15 bases between the two germline ends. The CDR3 loop spans 15 amino acids. The CDR3 sequence is CASSQSAGGVYGYTF. The CDR3 coding sequence is TGCGCCAGCAGCCAGAGCGCCGGGGGAGTCTATGGCTACACCTTC.

The genes are TRBV19 and TRBJ2-7; D perhaps matches TRBD2 (6 bases). The CDR3 length is 13 residues. V lost 3 bases and J 3 bases, leaving 9 bases between the germline ends. Germline assignment: CDR1 LNHDA and CDR2 SQIVND (reference sequence). The DNA for the CDR3 is TGTGCCAGTAGTATGGAGGGCCGCTACGAGCAGTACTTC. Its protein is CASSMEGRYEQYF.

V and J are TRBV6-5 and TRBJ1-5; 9 bases agree with TRBD1. The germline gives CDR1 MNHEY, CDR2 SVGAGI. The trim removed 5 bases at V and 5 bases at J, leaving 4 bases unmatched. This CDR3 comprises 14 residues. In DNA, the CDR3 is TGTGCCAGCAGTCGGACAGGGGTTGATCAGCCCCAGCATTTT. The encoded protein is CASSRTGVDQPQHF.

The chain recombines TRBV9 with TRBJ1-2; possibly TRBD1 for D (5 bases). CDR1 and CDR2 (germline): SGDLS, YYNGEE. The CDR3 is 14 residues long. Trimming removed 0 bases at V and 3 bases at J, with 9 bases between. CDR3 residues: CASSVGGGYYGYTF. For the CDR3, the DNA is TGTGCCAGCAGCGTAGGTGGGGGGTACTATGGCTACACCTTC.

CDR3 sequence reads: CASSPQGAEQYF. The CDR3 DNA is TGTGCCAGCTCACCACAGGGAGCCGAGCAGTACTTC. The genes are TRBV18 and TRBJ2-7, with D perhaps TRBD2 (5 bases). The CDR3 has 12 amino acids. Germline CDR1 and CDR2: KGHSH and LQKENI. Trimming removed 1 base at V and 6 bases at J, with 7 bases between. The full variable domain, its missing parts supplied by reference TRBV18 and TRBJ2-7, is NAGVMQNPRHLVRRRGQEARLRCSPMKGHSHVYWYRQLPEEGLKFMVYLQKENIIDESGMPKERFSAEFPKEGPSILRIQQVVRGDSAAYFCASSPQGAEQYFGPGTRLTVT.

The chain couples TRBV7-3 to TRBJ2-1; TRBD1 matches at 9 bases. The CDR3 has 15 amino acids. CDR1 is SGHTA and CDR2 is FQGTGA in the germline V gene. V shed 5 bases, J shed 2 bases, and the junction held 4 bases outside the gene matches. The CDR3 region has the DNA TGTGCCAGCAGCGCGGACAGGGGAACCTACAATGAGCAGTTCTTC. It is translated as CASSADRGTYNEQFF.

The V call is TRBV7-2, the J call TRBJ1-6; TRBD1 matches at 7 bases. V was clipped by 3 bases and J by 9 bases; unmatched bases: 2. The CDR3 runs 13 residues. CDR1 and CDR2 (germline): SGHTA, FQGNSA. DNA for the CDR3: TGTGCCAGCAGCTTCCAGGGGGGTTCACCCCTCCACTTT. Its protein is CASSFQGGSPLHF.

V and J are TRBV3-1 (or the pseudogene TRBV3-2) and TRBJ2-6; a weak D match, TRBD2 (5 bases). V lost 6 bases and J lost 2, with 11 bases in between. The CDR3 is made up of 15 amino acids. CDR1 and CDR2 (germline): LGHDT, YNNKEL (reference sequence). For the CDR3, the DNA is TGTGCCAGCAGTCTACTAGTGGCTGGGGCCAACGTCCTGACTTTC. Translating it yields CASSLLVAGANVLTF.

This clone has just a few counts. V gene TRBV10-3 combines with J gene TRBJ1-1, with 11 bases lining up with TRBD1. This CDR3 spans 16 amino acids. Germline CDR1 reads ENHRY; CDR2 reads SYGVKD. Trimming took 5 bases from V and 1 from J; bases not matched to a gene: 6. Written as DNA, the CDR3 is TGTGCCATCAGTTCCGGACAGGGGGCTAGGAACACTGAAGCTTTCTTT. It codes for CAISSGQGARNTEAFF.

This chain joins TRBV19 and TRBJ2-1; D is perhaps TRBD2 (6 bases). CDR3 length equals 17 residues. Looked up from germline, CDR1 is LNHDA and CDR2 is SQIVND (reference sequence). V lost 3 bases and J lost 1, with 16 bases in between. CDR3 DNA sequence: TGTGCCAGTAGTATTCCCTGGAGGGGAAGGTCCTACAATGAGCAGTTCTTC. Its translation: CASSIPWRGRSYNEQFF.

The genes are TRBV28 and TRBJ2-5, with 9 bases aligning to TRBD2. Losses at the gene ends were 10 bases for V and 5 bases for J; bases not matched to a gene: 17. CDR1 is MDHEN and CDR2 is SYDVKM in the germline V gene. CDR3 length: 16 amino acids. The CDR3 nucleotides are TGTGCCACCTTCCCAGGAGCGCGGGGGGGGGTGGAGACCCAGTACTTC. Amino acids: CATFPGARGGVETQYF.

This clone occurred once. The genes are TRBV28 and TRBJ1-3; perhaps TRBD1 as D (6 bases). The germline gives CDR1 MDHEN, CDR2 SYDVKM. Trimming took 3 bases from V and 4 from J, leaving 16 bases between them. The CDR3 has 16 residues. The CDR3 loop reads CASSFSDRIAGNTIYF. CDR3 coding DNA: TGTGCCAGCAGTTTTAGTGACAGGATAGCCGGAAACACCATATATTTT.

V gene TRBV5-1 combines with J gene TRBJ1-1, with D uncertain. CDR1 is SGHRS, CDR2 YFSETQ, per germline. The germline V and J ends were trimmed by 0 bases and 0 bases, with 6 bases remaining between them. The length of the CDR3 is 14 residues. The CDR3 DNA is TGCGCCAGCAGCTTGGACAGTTTGAACACTGAAGCTTTCTTT. Translation: CASSLDSLNTEAFF.

V and J are TRBV24-1 and TRBJ2-1; 11 bases align to TRBD2. CDR3 length equals 16 residues. Germline values: CDR1 KGHDR, CDR2 SFDVKD. J lost 5 bases, V lost 3 bases, and 5 bases had no gene match. CDR3 in amino acids: CATSDRASGRHNEQFF. The CDR3 DNA reads as TGTGCCACCAGTGATCGAGCTAGCGGGAGGCACAATGAGCAGTTCTTC.

The V call is TRBV19, the J call TRBJ1-6, with 10 bases identical to TRBD1. Trimming took 10 bases from V and 8 from J; bases not matched to a gene: 8. The CDR3 covers 14 residues. Germline lookup yields CDR1 LNHDA and CDR2 SQIVND (reference sequence). CDR3 coding DNA: TGTGCCACCCAGCCGGGACAGGGGTATTCACCCCTCCACTTT. It translates to CATQPGQGYSPLHF.

V and J are TRBV29-1 and TRBJ1-4, with TRBD1 identical over 8 bases. Trimming at V came to 6 bases and at J to 5 bases, leaving 11 bases not matched to a gene. The CDR3 has 15 residues. Germline loops: CDR1 SQVTM, CDR2 ANQGSEA. The CDR3 protein is CSVSGQGRLNEKLFF. The CDR3 coding sequence is TGCAGCGTGTCCGGACAGGGCCGATTAAATGAAAAACTGTTTTTT.

This clone was observed once. J is TRBJ2-3 and V is TRBV29-1; tentative D call: TRBD1 (6 bases). The V gene lost 5 bases and the J gene lost 0 bases, with 9 bases spanning the gap. The CDR3 is 13 residues long. Germline V gives CDR1 SQVTM, CDR2 ANQGSEA. CDR3 coding DNA: TGCAGCGTTACCGGACAGAGCACAGATACGCAGTATTTT. Translating gives CSVTGQSTDTQYF.

The rearrangement links TRBV6-1 to TRBJ1-3; D remains unclear. The CDR3 has 16 amino acids. Germline values: CDR1 MNHNS, CDR2 SASEGT. Trimming left V 3 bases short and J 5 bases short, with 17 bases between. The CDR3 region is CASSEDSGSRRNTIYF. CDR3 DNA: TGTGCCAGCAGTGAGGATTCCGGGTCGAGGAGAAACACCATATATTTT.

This clone was seen once. This chain connects TRBV5-6 to TRBJ1-1; D is undetermined. V lost 0 bases and J 4 bases, leaving 10 bases between the germline ends. This CDR3 spans 14 amino acids. Germline lookup yields CDR1 SGHDT and CDR2 YYEEEE. The CDR3 DNA follows: TGTGCCAGCAGCTTGGAGAGGGTGGGCACTGAAGCTTTCTTT. Protein: CASSLERVGTEAFF.

The chain uses TRBV4-2 and TRBJ2-7; 7 bases align to TRBD1. Germline assignment: CDR1 LGHNA and CDR2 YNFKEQ. This CDR3 has 14 residues. The ends lost 0 bases at V and 6 bases at J; junction bases unmatched: 5. This CDR3 reads CASSQDRQGREQYF. The CDR3 DNA is TGTGCCAGCAGCCAAGATAGACAGGGACGCGAGCAGTACTTC.

The V and J genes are TRBV5-4 and TRBJ2-1; 10 bases line up with TRBD1. Germline loops: CDR1 SGHNT, CDR2 YYREEE (reference sequence). The CDR3 consists of 13 residues. The junction had 5 bases not matched to a gene; V was cut back by 2 bases and J by 12 bases. The DNA of the CDR3 is TGTGCCAGCAGCTTTGCCGGGACAGGGGCGCAGTTCTTC. This codes for CASSFAGTGAQFF.

This chain joins TRBV29-1 and TRBJ1-1; D is possibly TRBD1 (5 bases). V was clipped by 2 bases and J by 5 bases, with 15 bases between them. Germline V gives CDR1 SQVTM, CDR2 ANQGSEA. This CDR3 comprises 14 residues. The CDR3 bases are TGCAGCGTTGAATGGGGAATGGAGGGGACTGAAGCTTTCTTT. It is translated as CSVEWGMEGTEAFF.

The chain employs TRBV28 and TRBJ1-2; maybe TRBD1 (6 bases). Germline V gives CDR1 MDHEN, CDR2 SYDVKM. There are 13 residues in the CDR3. The V end was cut by 2 bases, the J end by 8 bases, with 12 bases between. CDR3 protein: CASSLPRGQGYTF. The CDR3 nucleotides read TGTGCCAGCAGTTTACCCAGGGGACAAGGCTACACCTTC.

The genes are TRBV18 and TRBJ1-4; 7 bases are shared with TRBD1. Germline V gives CDR1 KGHSH, CDR2 LQKENI. The CDR3 sequence is 17 residues long. J was trimmed by 0 bases and V by 4 bases; bases with no gene match: 8. CDR3 region: CASSQQKGAATNEKLFF. The CDR3 DNA follows: TGTGCCAGCTCACAACAAAAGGGGGCGGCAACTAATGAAAAACTGTTTTTT.

This clone has just one count. V and J are TRBV7-6 and TRBJ1-6; D unclear. Germline CDR1 and CDR2: SGHVS and FNYEAQ. Trimming stripped 1 base from V and 0 bases from J, with 7 bases between. The CDR3 runs to 16 residues. In nucleotides, the CDR3 is TGTGCCAGCAGCTTAGGGGCGAGCTCCTATAATTCACCCCTCCACTTT. Its protein product is CASSLGASSYNSPLHF.